This T cell receptor beta chain was sequenced for a study of cytomegalovirus exposure and HLA in healthy donors. Study background: Sequencing of roughly 180 million T cells in an earlier analysis found around 120 million unique TCR beta sequences. Of the donors genotyped, about 410 in all, 75% to 90% fell in the Caucasian-associated ancestry cluster. Study-wide points: With DRB1 most and HLA-C fewest, TCR association rates differed between HLA loci in a later analysis.

In this sample, this clone turned up once. Its specificity is unknown. Though probably carrying unrecorded immune exposures, donors were nominally healthy at sampling. Vbeta (60) and Jbeta (13) primers were used in the PCR. Sequencing was performed with immunoSEQ multiplex PCR; in TCRdb, only in-frame clones are kept and a portion is missing. The sample includes around 250,000 clones, 80% to 95% of them seen just once. The germline V and J ends were trimmed by 4 bases and 3 bases, with 19 bases remaining between them. Germline-derived CDR1 and CDR2 are SGHRS and YFSETQ. This CDR3 contains 17 residues. This TCR was sampled from a girl aged 2-10 years in good health and CMV-seronegative. The sequencing input was PBMCs. This sequence joins TRBV5-1 and TRBJ2-2, with D possibly being TRBD1 (6 bases). The CDR3 sequence: CASSQGHQAAYTGELFF. The CDR3 nucleotides are TGCGCCAGCAGCCAGGGGCACCAGGCGGCATACACCGGGGAGCTGTTTTTT.